This TCR beta chain is from a study of Graves' ophthalmopathy and Graves' hyperthyroidism. RNA transcripts were the source from which TCR beta CDR3 regions were amplified. A first-round RT-PCR used HTBI primers, followed by a second-round multiplex PCR. In TCRdb, the multiplex PCR reads were re-called with MiXCR into one record per CDR3 protein. The sample lists about 240,000 distinct CDR3 sequences; around 42% were seen once. Ophthalmopathy cases showed moderate-to-severe activity, scoring CAS ≥3 and NOSPECS ≥4, with duration under 3 months. Germline V gene lookup returns CDR1 SNHLY and CDR2 FYNNEI. The V and J ends lost 3 bases and 2 bases respectively, with 14 bases between them. This CDR3 spans 16 amino acids.

This sequence was found in an adult man with Graves' ophthalmopathy. The chain employs TRBV2 and TRBJ1-3; a weak D match, TRBD1 (6 bases). Sequencing was carried out using peripheral blood. The CDR3 nucleotides read TGTGCCAGCAGTGATGGCCCGGCAGGGGCTGGAAACACCATATATTTT. It is translated as CASSDGPAGAGNTIYF.